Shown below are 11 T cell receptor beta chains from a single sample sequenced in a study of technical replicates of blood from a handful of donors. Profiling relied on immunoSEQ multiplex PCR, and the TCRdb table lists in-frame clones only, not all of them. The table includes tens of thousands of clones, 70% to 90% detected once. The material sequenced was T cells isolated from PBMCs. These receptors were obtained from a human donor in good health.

The CDR3 DNA follows: TGTGCCAGCAGCTCCGACAGGGGCAGTGGCTACACCTTC. This gives the protein CASSSDRGSGYTF. The chain uses TRBV13 and TRBJ1-2; 8 nucleotides agree with TRBD1. The CDR3 is 13 amino acids. The germline gives CDR1 PRHDT, CDR2 FYEKMQ (reference sequence). V lost 4 bases, J lost 7 bases, and 5 bases stayed unmatched.

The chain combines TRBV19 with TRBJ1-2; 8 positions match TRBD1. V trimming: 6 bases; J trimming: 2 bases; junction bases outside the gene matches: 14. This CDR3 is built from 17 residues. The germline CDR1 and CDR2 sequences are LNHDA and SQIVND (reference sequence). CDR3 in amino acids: CASSNVYRQGQNYGYTF. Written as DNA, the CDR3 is TGTGCCAGTAGCAACGTCTATCGACAGGGGCAGAACTATGGCTACACCTTC.

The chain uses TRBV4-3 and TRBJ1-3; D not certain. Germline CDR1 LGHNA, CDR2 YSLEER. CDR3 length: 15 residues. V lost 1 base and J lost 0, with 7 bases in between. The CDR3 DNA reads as TGCGCCAGCAGCCAAGGGTCAGTCTCTGGAAACACCATATATTTT. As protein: CASSQGSVSGNTIYF.

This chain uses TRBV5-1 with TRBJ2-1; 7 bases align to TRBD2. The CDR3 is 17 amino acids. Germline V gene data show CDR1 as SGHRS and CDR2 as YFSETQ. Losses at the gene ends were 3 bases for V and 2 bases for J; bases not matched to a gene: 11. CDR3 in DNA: TGCGCCAGCAGCTGGGGCCCTGGGCGGGAGACCTACAATGAGCAGTTCTTC. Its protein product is CASSWGPGRETYNEQFF.

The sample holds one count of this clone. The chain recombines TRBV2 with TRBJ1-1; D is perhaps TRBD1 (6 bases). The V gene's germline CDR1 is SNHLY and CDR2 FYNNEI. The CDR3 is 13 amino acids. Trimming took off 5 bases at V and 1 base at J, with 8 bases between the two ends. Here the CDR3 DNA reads TGTGCCAGCAGTTGGACAGAGAACACTGAAGCTTTCTTT. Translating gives CASSWTENTEAFF.

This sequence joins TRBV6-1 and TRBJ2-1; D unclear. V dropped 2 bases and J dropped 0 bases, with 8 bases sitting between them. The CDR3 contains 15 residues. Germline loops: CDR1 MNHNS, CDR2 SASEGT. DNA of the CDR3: TGTGCCAGCAGTGAAACAGTCTTCTCCTACAATGAGCAGTTCTTC. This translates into CASSETVFSYNEQFF.

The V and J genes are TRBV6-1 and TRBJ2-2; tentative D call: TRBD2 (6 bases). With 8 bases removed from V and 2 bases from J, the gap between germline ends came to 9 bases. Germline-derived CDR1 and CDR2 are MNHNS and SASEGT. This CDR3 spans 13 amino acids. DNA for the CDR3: TGTGCCAGCCGGGACTCTAACACCGGGGAGCTGTTTTTT. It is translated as CASRDSNTGELFF.

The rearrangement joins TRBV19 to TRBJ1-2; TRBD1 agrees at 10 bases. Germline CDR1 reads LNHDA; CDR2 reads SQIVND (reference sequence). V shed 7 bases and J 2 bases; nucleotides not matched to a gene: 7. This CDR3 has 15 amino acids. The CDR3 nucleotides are TGTGCCAGTATTGAAGGGACAGGGGTGAACTATGGCTACACCTTC. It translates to CASIEGTGVNYGYTF.

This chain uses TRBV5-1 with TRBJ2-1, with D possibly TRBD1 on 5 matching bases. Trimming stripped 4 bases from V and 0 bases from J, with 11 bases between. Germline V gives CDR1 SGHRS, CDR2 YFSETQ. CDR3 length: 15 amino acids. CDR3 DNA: TGCGCCAGCAGCCTACAGGCCAGCTCCTACAATGAGCAGTTCTTC. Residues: CASSLQASSYNEQFF.

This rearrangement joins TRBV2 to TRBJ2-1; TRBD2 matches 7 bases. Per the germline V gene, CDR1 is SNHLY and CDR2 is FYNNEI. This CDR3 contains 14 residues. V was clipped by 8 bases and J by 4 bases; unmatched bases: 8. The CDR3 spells CASRRLADYNEQFF. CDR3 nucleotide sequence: TGTGCCAGCCGTCGGCTAGCGGATTACAATGAGCAGTTCTTC.

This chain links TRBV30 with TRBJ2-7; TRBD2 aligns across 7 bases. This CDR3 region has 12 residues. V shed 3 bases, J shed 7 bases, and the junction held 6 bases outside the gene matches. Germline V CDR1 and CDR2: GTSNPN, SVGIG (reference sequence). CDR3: CAWSRDYLEQYF. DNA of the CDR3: TGTGCCTGGAGCCGGGACTACCTAGAGCAGTACTTC.